This TCR beta chain came from a study of early T cells in non-severe SARS-CoV-2 infection. Study details: Sequencing targeted bulk RNA from unsorted whole blood, leaving chains unpaired.

Germline assignment: CDR1 DFQATT and CDR2 SNEGSKA (reference sequence). The CDR3 length is 14 residues. The junction had 6 bases not matched to a gene; V was cut back by 4 bases and J by 2 bases. Notes on the study in general: Using VDJdb, the matching emphasized anti-spike CD8 responses while missing private and CD4 specificities.

Each CDR3 protein gets one entry after TCRdb re-called the 5' RACE reads with MiXCR. The data contain about 59,000 distinct CDR3 sequences, around 13% of them singletons. A remark on this clonotype: No antigen is known for it.

The material was whole blood, obtained at baseline. The genes are TRBV20-1 and TRBJ1-1, with 8 bases matching TRBD1. This receptor was identified in an adult who was a healthcare worker with PCR-confirmed SARS-CoV-2 infection or an uninfected control (not recorded which). The CDR3 DNA reads TGCAGTGCTACGGACAGGGTGGCAAACACTGAAGCTTTCTTT. It yields the protein CSATDRVANTEAFF.